Below are 3 T cell receptor beta chains sequenced from a single sample in a study of PD-1 blockade in mismatch repair-deficient tumors. Method: immunoSEQ multiplex PCR; TCRdb's copy keeps in-frame clones and lacks some. The sample has 100,000 to 150,000 clones, roughly nine tenths seen once. The source material was peripheral blood, sampled 44 weeks after starting pembrolizumab. These receptors came from an adult with mismatch repair-deficient cancer.

The CDR3 DNA reads as TGTGCCAGCAGTGAGTCCTACCTCTACGAGCAGTACTTC. This translates into CASSESYLYEQYF. The chain couples TRBV2 to TRBJ2-7; no reliable D call. Trimming stripped 3 bases from V and 3 bases from J, with 9 bases between. The CDR3 is 13 residues long. Germline values: CDR1 SNHLY, CDR2 FYNNEI.

The chain joins TRBV6-6 to TRBJ1-5, with D maybe TRBD1 (6 bases). The V end was cut by 2 bases, the J end by 0 bases, with 11 bases between. CDR1 is MNHNY, CDR2 SVGAGI, per germline (reference sequence). This CDR3 comprises 16 residues. The CDR3 protein is CASSYAHRDSNQPQHF. The CDR3 coding sequence is TGTGCCAGCAGTTACGCCCACAGGGATAGCAATCAGCCCCAGCATTTT.

This clone appeared a single time. The CDR3 protein is CASSNPIMGENIQYF. CDR3 coding DNA: TGTGCCAGTAGTAACCCAATTATGGGGGAAAACATTCAGTACTTC. The V and J genes are TRBV19 and TRBJ2-4, with D possibly being TRBD1 or TRBD2 (5 bases each). This CDR3 spans 15 amino acids. Germline CDR1 and CDR2: LNHDA and SQIVND (reference sequence). Trimming shortened V by 4 bases and J by 5 bases, and 15 bases separated the two germline ends.